This TCR beta chain is drawn from a study of blood T cell repertoires in COVID-19. At the level of the study: From the United States, Italy and Spain came samples of acute and convalescent COVID-19.

CDR3 length: 12 residues. Between the trimmed V and J ends, which lost 2 bases and 4 bases, there was a span of 3 bases. Germline loops: CDR1 LGHDT, CDR2 YNNKEL (reference sequence). Original processing notes: Scientists estimated how many nucleated cells there were by amplifying reference gene primers. Produced via immunoSEQ multiplex PCR; TCRdb's table is partial and in-frame only. That table furnishes V, J and clone size, whereas the DNA furnished D and trimming. The sample lists approximately 350,000 clones, around 89% seen once, with roughly 1.2% in the top ten. The TCR was taken from a man in his forties with acute or convalescent COVID-19. This sequence joins TRBV3-1 (or the pseudogene TRBV3-2) and TRBJ1-3; D is uncertain. The material sequenced was peripheral blood. Here the CDR3 reads CASSQQGNTIYF. CDR3 nucleotide sequence: TGTGCCAGCAGCCAACAGGGAAACACCATATATTTT.